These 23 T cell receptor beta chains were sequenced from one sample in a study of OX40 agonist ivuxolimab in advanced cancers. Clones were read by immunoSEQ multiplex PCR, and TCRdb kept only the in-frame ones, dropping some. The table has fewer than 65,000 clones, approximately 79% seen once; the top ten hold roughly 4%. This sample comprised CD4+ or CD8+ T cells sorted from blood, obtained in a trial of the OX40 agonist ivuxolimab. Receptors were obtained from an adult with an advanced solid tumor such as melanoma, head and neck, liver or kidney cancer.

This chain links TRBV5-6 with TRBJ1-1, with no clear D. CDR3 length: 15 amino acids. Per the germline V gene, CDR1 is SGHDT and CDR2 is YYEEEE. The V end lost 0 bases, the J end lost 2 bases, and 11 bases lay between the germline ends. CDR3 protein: CASSLVGSLNTEAFF. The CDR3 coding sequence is TGTGCCAGCAGCTTGGTGGGATCCTTAAACACTGAAGCTTTCTTT. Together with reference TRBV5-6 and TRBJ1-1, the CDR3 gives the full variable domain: DAGVTQSPTHLIKTRGQQVTLRCSPKSGHDTVSWYQQALGQGPQFIFQYYEEEERQRGNFPDRFSGHQFPNYSSELNVNALLLGDSALYLCASSLVGSLNTEAFFGQGTRLTVV.

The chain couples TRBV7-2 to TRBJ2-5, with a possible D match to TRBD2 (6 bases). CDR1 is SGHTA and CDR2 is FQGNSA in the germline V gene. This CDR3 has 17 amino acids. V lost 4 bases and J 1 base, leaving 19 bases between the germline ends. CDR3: CASSSRGGVYIQETQYF. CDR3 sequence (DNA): TGTGCCAGCAGCTCCCGAGGCGGGGTATACATCCAAGAGACCCAGTACTTC. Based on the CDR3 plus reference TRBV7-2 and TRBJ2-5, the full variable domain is GAGVSQSPSNKVTEKGKDVELRCDPISGHTALYWYRQSLGQGLEFLIYFQGNSAPDKSGLPSDRFSAERTGGSVSTLTIQRTQQEDSAVYLCASSSRGGVYIQETQYFGPGTRLLVL.

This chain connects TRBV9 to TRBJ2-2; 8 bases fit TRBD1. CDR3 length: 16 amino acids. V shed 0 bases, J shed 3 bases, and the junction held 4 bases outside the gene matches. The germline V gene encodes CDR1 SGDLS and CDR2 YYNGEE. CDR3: CASSVVSGGDTGELFF. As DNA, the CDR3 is TGTGCCAGCAGCGTAGTGTCAGGGGGCGACACCGGGGAGCTGTTTTTT.

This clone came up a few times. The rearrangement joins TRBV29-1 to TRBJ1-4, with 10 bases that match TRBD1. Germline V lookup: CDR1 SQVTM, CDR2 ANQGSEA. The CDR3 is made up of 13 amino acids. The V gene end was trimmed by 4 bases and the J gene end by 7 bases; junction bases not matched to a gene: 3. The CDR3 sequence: CSVGDRGLEKLFF. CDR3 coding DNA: TGCAGCGTTGGGGACAGGGGACTTGAAAAACTGTTTTTT.

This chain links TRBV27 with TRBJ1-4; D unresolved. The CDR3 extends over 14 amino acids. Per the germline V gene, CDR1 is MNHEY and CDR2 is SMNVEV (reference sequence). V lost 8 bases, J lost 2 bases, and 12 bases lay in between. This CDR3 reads CASGPLGTNEKLFF. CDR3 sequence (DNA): TGTGCCAGCGGCCCCCTGGGGACTAATGAAAAACTGTTTTTT.

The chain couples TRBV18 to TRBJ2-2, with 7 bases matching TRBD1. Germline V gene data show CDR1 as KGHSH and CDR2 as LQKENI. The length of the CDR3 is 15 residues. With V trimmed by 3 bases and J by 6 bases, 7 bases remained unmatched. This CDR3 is CASSPRETGSGELFF. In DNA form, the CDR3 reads TGTGCCAGCTCACCGAGGGAGACAGGGTCCGGGGAGCTGTTTTTT.

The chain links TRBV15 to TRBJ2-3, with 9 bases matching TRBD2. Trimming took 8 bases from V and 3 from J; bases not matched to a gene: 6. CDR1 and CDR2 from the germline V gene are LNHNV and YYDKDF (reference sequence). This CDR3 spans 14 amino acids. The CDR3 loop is CATRRGGQTDTQYF. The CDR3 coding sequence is TGTGCCACCCGGCGGGGGGGACAGACAGATACGCAGTATTTT. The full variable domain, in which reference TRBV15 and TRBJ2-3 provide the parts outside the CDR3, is DAMVIQNPRYQVTQFGKPVTLSCSQTLNHNVMYWYQQKSSQAPKLLFHYYDKDFNNEADTPDNFQSRRPNTSFCFLDIRSPGLGDTAMYLCATRRGGQTDTQYFGPGTRLTVL.

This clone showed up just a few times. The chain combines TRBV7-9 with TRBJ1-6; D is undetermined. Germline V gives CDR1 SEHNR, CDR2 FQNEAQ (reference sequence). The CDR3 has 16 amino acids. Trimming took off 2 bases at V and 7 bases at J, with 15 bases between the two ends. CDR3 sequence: CASSLSATGGNSPLHF. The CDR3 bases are TGTGCCAGCAGCTTAAGTGCTACCGGCGGGAATTCACCCCTCCACTTT.

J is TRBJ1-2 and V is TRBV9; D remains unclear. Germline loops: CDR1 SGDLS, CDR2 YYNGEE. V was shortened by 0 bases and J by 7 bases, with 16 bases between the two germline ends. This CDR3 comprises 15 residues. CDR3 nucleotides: TGTGCCAGCAGCGTAGGATTCTTAGGGTTGGGTGGCTACACCTTC. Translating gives CASSVGFLGLGGYTF.

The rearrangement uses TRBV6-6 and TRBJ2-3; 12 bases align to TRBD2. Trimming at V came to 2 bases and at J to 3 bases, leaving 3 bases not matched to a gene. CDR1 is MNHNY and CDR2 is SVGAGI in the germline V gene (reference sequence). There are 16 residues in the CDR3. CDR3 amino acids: CASSYGLAGGTDTQYF. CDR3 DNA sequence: TGTGCCAGCAGTTACGGGCTAGCGGGAGGGACAGATACGCAGTATTTT.

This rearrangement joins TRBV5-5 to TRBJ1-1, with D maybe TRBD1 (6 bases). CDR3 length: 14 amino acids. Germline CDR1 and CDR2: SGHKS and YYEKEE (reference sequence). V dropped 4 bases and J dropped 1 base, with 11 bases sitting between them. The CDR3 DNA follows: TGTGCCAGCAGCCCGGGACACCCGAACACTGAAGCTTTCTTT. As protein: CASSPGHPNTEAFF.

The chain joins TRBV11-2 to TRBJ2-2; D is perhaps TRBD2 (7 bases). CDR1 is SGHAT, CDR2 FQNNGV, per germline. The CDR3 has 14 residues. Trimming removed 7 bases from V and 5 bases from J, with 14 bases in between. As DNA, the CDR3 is TGTGCCAGCAATCAGGCGGGGGCGACCGGGGAGCTGTTTTTT. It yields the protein CASNQAGATGELFF.

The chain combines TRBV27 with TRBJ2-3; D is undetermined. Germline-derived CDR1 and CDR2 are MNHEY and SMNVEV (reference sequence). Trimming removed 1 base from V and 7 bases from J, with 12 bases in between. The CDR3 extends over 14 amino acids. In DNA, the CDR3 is TGTGCCAGCAGTTTATGGGGTGTGGCTAATACGCAGTATTTT. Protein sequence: CASSLWGVANTQYF.

The CDR3 nucleotides are TGTGCCAGCAGCGGCCAGGGACGAGGAGCCGAGCAGTACTTC. Translation gives CASSGQGRGAEQYF. The rearrangement links TRBV9 to TRBJ2-7, with D perhaps given as TRBD1 or TRBD2 (5 bases each). Germline CDR1 is SGDLS and CDR2 is YYNGEE. This CDR3 is 14 amino acids long. V gave up 3 bases and J gave up 6 bases, with 16 bases separating them.

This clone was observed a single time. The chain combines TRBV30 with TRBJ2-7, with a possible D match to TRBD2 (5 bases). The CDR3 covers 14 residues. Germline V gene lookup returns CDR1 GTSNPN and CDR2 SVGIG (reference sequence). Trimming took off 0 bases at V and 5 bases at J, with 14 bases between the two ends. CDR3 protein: CAWSVFPRGNEQYF. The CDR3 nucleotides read TGTGCCTGGAGTGTATTTCCCCGGGGAAACGAGCAGTACTTC.

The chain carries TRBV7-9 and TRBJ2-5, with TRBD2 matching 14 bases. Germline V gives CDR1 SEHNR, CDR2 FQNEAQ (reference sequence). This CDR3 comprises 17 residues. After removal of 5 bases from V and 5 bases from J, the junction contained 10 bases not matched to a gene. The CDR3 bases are TGTGCCAGCAGCCCGAGACTAGCGGGAGGGCCCCGGGAGACCCAGTACTTC. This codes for CASSPRLAGGPRETQYF. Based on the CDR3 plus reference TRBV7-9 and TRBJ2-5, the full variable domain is DTGVSQNPRHKITKRGQNVTFRCDPISEHNRLYWYRQTLGQGPEFLTYFQNEAQLEKSRLLSDRFSAERPKGSFSTLEIQRTEQGDSAMYLCASSPRLAGGPRETQYFGPGTRLLVL.

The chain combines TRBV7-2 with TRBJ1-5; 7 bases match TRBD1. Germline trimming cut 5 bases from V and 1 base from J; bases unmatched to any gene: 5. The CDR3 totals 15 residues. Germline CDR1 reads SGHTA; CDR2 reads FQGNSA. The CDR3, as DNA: TGTGCCAGCAGCCCACAGGGGCAGAGCAATCAGCCCCAGCATTTT. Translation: CASSPQGQSNQPQHF.

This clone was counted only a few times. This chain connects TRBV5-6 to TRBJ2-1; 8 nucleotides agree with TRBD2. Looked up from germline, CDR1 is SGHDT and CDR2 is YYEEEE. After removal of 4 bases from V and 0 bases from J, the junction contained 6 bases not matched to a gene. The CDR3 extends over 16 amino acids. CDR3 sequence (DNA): TGTGCCAGCAGCATTCGTACTAGCGGCTCCTACAATGAGCAGTTCTTC. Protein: CASSIRTSGSYNEQFF.

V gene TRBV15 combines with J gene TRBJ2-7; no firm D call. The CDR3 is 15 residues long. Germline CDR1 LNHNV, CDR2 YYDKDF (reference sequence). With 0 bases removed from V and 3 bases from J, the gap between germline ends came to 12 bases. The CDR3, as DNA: TGTGCCACCAGCAGAGACGGTACACCTATCTACGAGCAGTACTTC. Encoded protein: CATSRDGTPIYEQYF.

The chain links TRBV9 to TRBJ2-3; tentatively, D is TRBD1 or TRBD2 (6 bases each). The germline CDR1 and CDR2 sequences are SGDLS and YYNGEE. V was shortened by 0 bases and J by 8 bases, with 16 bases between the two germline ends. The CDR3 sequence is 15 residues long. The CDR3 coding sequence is TGTGCCAGCAGCGTAGGGGACAACCGACTAGTTACGCAGTATTTT. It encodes CASSVGDNRLVTQYF.

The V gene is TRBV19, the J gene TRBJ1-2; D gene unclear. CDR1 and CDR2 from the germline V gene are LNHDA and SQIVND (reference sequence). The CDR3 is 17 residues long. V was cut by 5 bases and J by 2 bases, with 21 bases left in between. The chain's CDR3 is CASSYIPGKGRNYGYTF. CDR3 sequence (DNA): TGTGCCAGTAGTTACATCCCTGGGAAAGGCAGAAACTATGGCTACACCTTC.

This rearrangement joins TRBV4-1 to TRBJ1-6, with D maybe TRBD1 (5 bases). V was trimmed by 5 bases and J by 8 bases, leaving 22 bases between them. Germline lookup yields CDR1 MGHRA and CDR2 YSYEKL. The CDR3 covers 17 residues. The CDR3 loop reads CASSDESKGQGHSPLHF. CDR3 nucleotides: TGCGCCAGCAGCGATGAAAGTAAGGGGCAGGGTCATTCACCCCTCCACTTT.

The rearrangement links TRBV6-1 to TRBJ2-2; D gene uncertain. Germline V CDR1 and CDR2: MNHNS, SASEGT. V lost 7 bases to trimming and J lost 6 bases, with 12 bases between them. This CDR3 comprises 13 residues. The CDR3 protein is CASIPSQSGELFF. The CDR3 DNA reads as TGTGCCAGCATCCCTTCCCAGTCCGGGGAGCTGTTTTTT.